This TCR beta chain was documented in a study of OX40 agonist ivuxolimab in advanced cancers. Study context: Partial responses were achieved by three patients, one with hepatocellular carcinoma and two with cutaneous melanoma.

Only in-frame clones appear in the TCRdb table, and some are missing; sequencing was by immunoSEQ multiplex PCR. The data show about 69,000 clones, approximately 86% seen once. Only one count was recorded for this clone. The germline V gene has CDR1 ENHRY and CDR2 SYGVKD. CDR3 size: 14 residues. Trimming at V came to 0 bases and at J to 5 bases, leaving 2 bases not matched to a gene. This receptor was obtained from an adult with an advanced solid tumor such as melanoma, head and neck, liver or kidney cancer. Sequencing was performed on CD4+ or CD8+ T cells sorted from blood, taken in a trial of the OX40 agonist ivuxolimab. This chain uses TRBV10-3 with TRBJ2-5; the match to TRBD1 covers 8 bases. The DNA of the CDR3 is TGTGCCATCAGTGAGTCTCACAGGGGGGAGACCCAGTACTTC. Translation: CAISESHRGETQYF.